A selection of T cell receptor beta chains follows, all from one sample in a study of identical twins. One entry per CDR3 protein, called by TCRdb with MiXCR from the 5' RACE reads. The sample lists about 790,000 distinct CDR3 sequences, around a sixth occurring once. These same records also appear under a second study, on T cells expressing NK-cell markers.

Material: PBMCs. All receptors derive from a woman aged 18 to 35 in good health. CDR3s include the opening cysteine and the closing phenylalanine or tryptophan. A D gene is named only where the DNA matches it firmly. Clone size is stated in some rows and not others, as once, few, many or a class when expanded.

D gene | J gene | clone size | V gene | CDR3 DNA | CDR3 protein
- | TRBJ1-1 | - | TRBV20-1 | TGCAGTGCTAGAGAGGGACCGCCGACCACTGAAGCTTTCTTT | CSAREGPPTTEAFF
TRBD1 | TRBJ2-3 | many | TRBV20-1 | TGCAGTGCTAAGGGACAGCTACTCACAGATACGCAGTATTTT | CSAKGQLLTDTQYF
TRBD2 | TRBJ2-3 | few | TRBV5-1 | TGCGCCAGCAGCTTGAGGGCGGGAGGCACAGCAGATACGCAGTATTTT | CASSLRAGGTADTQYF
- | TRBJ2-1 | - | TRBV10-3 | TGTGCCATCAGTGATAGCGGTGAGCAGTTTTTC | CAISDSGEQFF
TRBD1 | TRBJ1-1 | - | TRBV29-1 | TGCAGCGTCGAGAACAGGGGAGTCAGGACTGAAGCTTTCTTT | CSVENRGVRTEAFF
TRBD2 | TRBJ2-1 | - | TRBV9 | TGTGCCAGCAGCGTAGCGGGCGGGGGGGCCACGGATGAGCAGTTCTTC | CASSVAGGGATDEQFF
- | TRBJ1-1 | - | TRBV13 | TGTGCCAGCAGCGTCGGGGGATTAGTTTTTCGGGACACTGAAGCTTTCTTT | CASSVGGLVFRDTEAFF
- | TRBJ2-5 | - | TRBV2 | TGTGCCTGCAGTTTAGTCACTTGGGGGGAGTACCAAGAGACCCAGTACTTC | CACSLVTWGEYQETQYF
- | TRBJ2-5 | - | TRBV5-1 | TGCGCCAGCAGCCAGGCCGTACAGAGACAAGAGACCCAGTACTTC | CASSQAVQRQETQYF
TRBD2 | TRBJ2-1 | few | TRBV5-1 | TGCGCCAGCACCAGCGGGGGATACTACAATGAGCAGTTCTTC | CASTSGGYYNEQFF
- | TRBJ1-2 | many | TRBV12-3/TRBV12-4 | TGTGCCAGCAGTACAGATAGGGGCAACTATGGCTACACCTTC | CASSTDRGNYGYTF
TRBD2 | TRBJ2-1 | - | TRBV9 | TGTGCCAGCAGCGCTCATTTAGCGGGAAACAATGAGCAGTTCTTC | CASSAHLAGNNEQFF
TRBD2 | TRBJ2-1 | - | TRBV12-3/TRBV12-4 | TGTGCCAGCGGTCTAGCGGGCGATGAGCAGTTCTTC | CASGLAGDEQFF
TRBD2 | TRBJ2-7 | - | TRBV7-9 | TGTGCCAGCAGCTTCCCTTCCACGATAACTAGCGAGGAGCAGTACTTC | CASSFPSTITSEEQYF
TRBD2 | TRBJ2-5 | - | TRBV2 | TGTGCCAGCTCGACTAGCGGGAGAATGGAGACCCAGTACTTC | CASSTSGRMETQYF
TRBD2 | TRBJ2-5 | many | TRBV12-3/TRBV12-4 | TGTGCCAGCAGTTTAGGGCTAGCGGGCGTCCTGGAGACCCAGTACTTC | CASSLGLAGVLETQYF
TRBD2 | TRBJ2-5 | few | TRBV25-1 | TGTGCCAGCAGTGATACTAGCGGGGGTAACCAAGAGACCCAGTACTTC | CASSDTSGGNQETQYF
TRBD2 | TRBJ2-2 | many | TRBV4-3 | TGCGCCAGCAGCCAAGATCGTGGGAGGGCCGTATCCGGGGAGCTGTTTTTT | CASSQDRGRAVSGELFF
- | TRBJ2-1 | - | TRBV7-9 | TGTGCCAGCAGCTTAGATAGCGACTACAATGAGCAGTTCTTC | CASSLDSDYNEQFF
- | TRBJ2-6 | - | TRBV5-1 | TGCGCCAGCAGCGGGACAAACCCTCTCGGGGCCAACGTCCTGACTTTC | CASSGTNPLGANVLTF
- | TRBJ2-5 | - | TRBV7-9 | TGTGCCAGCACAATTCATTTAGCCCCCGAGGATGAAGAGACCCAGTACTTC | CASTIHLAPEDEETQYF
- | TRBJ1-5 | many | TRBV7-2 | TGTGCCAGCAGCTTGGGAGGGGTCCAGCCCCAGCATTTT | CASSLGGVQPQHF
TRBD1 | TRBJ1-6 | - | TRBV14 | TGTGCCAGCAGCCCTTGGACAGGGGTTTCACCCCTCCACTTT | CASSPWTGVSPLHF
TRBD1 | TRBJ1-6 | few | TRBV4-3 | TGCGCCAGCAGCCGGGGGACAGCGGAAAATTCACCCCTCCACTTT | CASSRGTAENSPLHF
TRBD2 | TRBJ2-1 | - | TRBV5-1 | TGCGCCAGCAGCTCGATGACTAGCGGTAATGAGCAGTTCTTC | CASSSMTSGNEQFF
TRBD1 | TRBJ2-1 | few | TRBV7-2 | TGTGCCAGCAGCTACGGGACAGAATACAATGAGCAGTTCTTC | CASSYGTEYNEQFF
TRBD2 | TRBJ2-7 | few | TRBV6-5 | TGTGCCAGCAGAGAGCGGGGCTACGAGCAGTACTTC | CASRERGYEQYF
TRBD1 | TRBJ1-5 | few | TRBV6-5 | TGTGCCAGCAGTTCCAATCGACAGGGAGGCAATCAGCCCCAGCATTTT | CASSSNRQGGNQPQHF
TRBD2 | TRBJ2-2 | few | TRBV4-3 | TGCGCCAGCAGCGGCAGCGGGAACCTTCGGGGGGAGCTGTTTTTT | CASSGSGNLRGELFF
- | TRBJ1-1 | many | TRBV4-3 | TGCGCCAGCAGCCAAGATCCGCGACACTCCTTTGAAGCTTTCTTT | CASSQDPRHSFEAFF